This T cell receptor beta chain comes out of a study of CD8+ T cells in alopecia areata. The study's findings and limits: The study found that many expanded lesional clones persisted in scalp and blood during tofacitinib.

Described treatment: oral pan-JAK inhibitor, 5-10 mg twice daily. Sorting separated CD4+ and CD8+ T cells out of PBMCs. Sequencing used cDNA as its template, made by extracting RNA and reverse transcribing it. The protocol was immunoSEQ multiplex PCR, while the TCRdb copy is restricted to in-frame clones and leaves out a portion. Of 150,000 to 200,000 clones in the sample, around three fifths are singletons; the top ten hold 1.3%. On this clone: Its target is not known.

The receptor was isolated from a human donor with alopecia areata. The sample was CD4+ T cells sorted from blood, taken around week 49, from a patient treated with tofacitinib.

The CDR3 DNA sequence: TGTGCCAGCAGCGGAGACAGAGGATACACAGATACGCAGTATTTT. Translating it yields CASSGDRGYTDTQYF. The chain uses TRBV9 and TRBJ2-3; a weak D match, TRBD1 (5 bases). The germline V gene encodes CDR1 SGDLS and CDR2 YYNGEE. Trimming left V 3 bases short and J 2 bases short, with 13 bases between. This CDR3 region has 15 residues.